These 26 T cell receptor beta chains were sequenced from one sample in a study of high-grade serous ovarian cancer treatment subgroups. Tumor tissue was taken before any definitive surgery or chemotherapy was given. Clones were read by immunoSEQ multiplex PCR, and TCRdb kept only the in-frame ones, dropping some. The sample holds about 360 clones, around 68% seen once. The specimen sequenced was tumor tissue. The receptor set was obtained from a human donor with high-grade serous ovarian cancer.

This clone is hyperexpanded in the sample. The J gene is TRBJ2-7, the V gene TRBV4-3, with unresolved D. V shed 0 bases and J shed 0 bases, with 9 bases lying between them. The CDR3 runs 15 residues. Germline lookup yields CDR1 LGHNA and CDR2 YSLEER. The CDR3, as DNA: TGCGCCAGCAGCCAAGATAAAAACCCCTCCTACGAGCAGTACTTC. Its translation is CASSQDKNPSYEQYF.

This chain joins TRBV19 and TRBJ1-5; D may be TRBD1 (6 bases). There are 15 residues in the CDR3. The germline V gene has CDR1 LNHDA and CDR2 SQIVND (reference sequence). Deletions cut 6 bases from V and 0 bases from J, with 12 bases between. CDR3 coding DNA: TGTGCCAGTAGGCCCGGACAGTATAGCAATCAGCCCCAGCATTTT. Encoded protein: CASRPGQYSNQPQHF.

The chain carries TRBV5-1 and TRBJ2-1, with D tentatively TRBD1 (6 bases). Germline V gives CDR1 SGHRS, CDR2 YFSETQ. The V gene lost 0 bases and the J gene lost 5 bases, with 6 bases spanning the gap. This CDR3 comprises 13 residues. CDR3 protein: CASSLGQDNEQFF. In DNA, the CDR3 is TGCGCCAGCAGCTTGGGACAGGACAATGAGCAGTTCTTC.

This clone was counted a few times. The chain employs TRBV19 and TRBJ2-7, with D possibly matching TRBD2 (6 bases). Trimming left V 6 bases short and J 2 bases short, with 14 bases between. The CDR3 runs 14 residues. Per germline, CDR1 LNHDA and CDR2 SQIVND (reference sequence). This CDR3 reads CASRKTSFAYEQYF. CDR3 sequence (DNA): TGTGCCAGTAGAAAGACTAGTTTTGCCTACGAGCAGTACTTC.

This chain connects TRBV12-5 to TRBJ2-1; 7 nucleotides line up with TRBD2. This CDR3 contains 14 residues. V lost 3 bases to trimming and J lost 4 bases; unmatched junction nucleotides: 3. Per germline, CDR1 LGHNT and CDR2 FRNRAP. The CDR3 protein is CASGLAGPYNEQFF. The CDR3 DNA sequence: TGTGCTAGTGGTTTAGCGGGACCGTACAATGAGCAGTTCTTC.

In this sample, this clone turned up once. V usage is TRBV29-1 and J usage is TRBJ1-4; D may be TRBD1 (6 bases). The CDR3 is made up of 12 amino acids. The V gene lost 7 bases and the J gene lost 7 bases, with 13 bases spanning the gap. Germline V gene sequence: CDR1 SQVTM, CDR2 ANQGSEA. DNA for the CDR3: TGCAGCGCCCGGGGGCTTGGTGAAAAACTGTTTTTT. This sequence encodes CSARGLGEKLFF.

The rearrangement joins TRBV21-1 to TRBJ2-5. The J call is doubtful: the DNA matches TRBJ2-7 better. TRBV21-1 is flagged as a pseudogene. The CDR3 length is 16 residues. The CDR3 DNA is TGTGCCAGCAGCAAAGAAGCTGAGGGGGACTCCTACGAGCAGTACTTC. Translating gives CASSKEAEGDSYEQYF.

This rearrangement joins TRBV11-1 to TRBJ2-7, with TRBD1 identical over 7 bases. The CDR3 spans 15 residues. Germline loops: CDR1 SGHAT, CDR2 FQDESV (reference sequence). J was trimmed by 4 bases and V by 0 bases; bases with no gene match: 6. Here the CDR3 DNA reads TGTGCCAGCAGCTTAGCGCCCGGGACAGATTACGAGCAGTACTTC. Translating gives CASSLAPGTDYEQYF.

The chain links TRBV20-1 to TRBJ2-5; D is unclear. V was cut by 3 bases and J by 3 bases, with 2 bases left in between. The CDR3 consists of 10 residues. CDR1 and CDR2 from the germline V gene are DFQATT and SNEGSKA (reference sequence). Here the CDR3 DNA reads TGCAGTGCTAGCAAAGAGACCCAGTACTTC. Its translation: CSASKETQYF.

The V gene is TRBV5-1, the J gene TRBJ1-1; the match to TRBD1 covers 9 bases. This CDR3 is built from 15 residues. J was trimmed by 3 bases and V by 4 bases; bases with no gene match: 7. Germline lookup yields CDR1 SGHRS and CDR2 YFSETQ. The CDR3 spells CASSAGTGKDTEAFF. The CDR3 nucleotides are TGCGCCAGCAGCGCCGGGACAGGGAAGGACACTGAAGCTTTCTTT.

J is TRBJ1-3 and V is TRBV28; D is perhaps TRBD1 (6 bases). The CDR3 covers 13 residues. CDR1 and CDR2 from the germline V gene are MDHEN and SYDVKM. V lost 10 bases and J lost 0, with 10 bases in between. Here the CDR3 DNA reads TGTGCCACCCCGGACAGCTCTGGAAACACCATATATTTT. Residues: CATPDSSGNTIYF.

This clone appeared a few times. The chain joins TRBV5-6 to TRBJ2-3; 8 bases line up with TRBD2. This CDR3 comprises 16 residues. The ends lost 0 bases at V and 5 bases at J; junction bases unmatched: 8. CDR1 and CDR2 (germline): SGHDT, YYEEEE. As DNA, the CDR3 is TGTGCCAGCAGCTTGGATCGGGAGGGCCCGGGAGATACGCAGTATTTT. This codes for CASSLDREGPGDTQYF.

The chain uses TRBV6-1 and TRBJ2-3; TRBD1 aligns across 11 bases. Germline-derived CDR1 and CDR2 are MNHNS and SASEGT. The CDR3 has 20 amino acids. The V segment lost 2 bases and the J segment 3 bases; nucleotides outside the gene matches: 16. CDR3 DNA sequence: TGTGCCAGCAGTGAACCCACTTTGACGCCCGGGACAGGGGGGACAGATACGCAGTATTTT. Translation: CASSEPTLTPGTGGTDTQYF.

The chain recombines TRBV5-4 with TRBJ2-3, with D possibly being TRBD1 (5 bases). The germline V gene has CDR1 SGHNT and CDR2 YYREEE (reference sequence). The CDR3 contains 14 residues. Trimming cost V 4 bases and J 3 bases, with 12 bases left between them. The CDR3, as DNA: TGTGCCAGCAGCCTTGTAGGGGCAACAGATACGCAGTATTTT. This codes for CASSLVGATDTQYF.

The chain is built from TRBV11-2 and TRBJ2-1, with TRBD1 matching 9 bases. Germline CDR1 is SGHAT and CDR2 is FQNNGV. V was pared by 5 bases and J by 2 bases, with 1 base of the junction left unmatched. This CDR3 has 14 residues. CDR3 in DNA: TGTGCCAGCAGCAGGGACAGGGCCTACAATGAGCAGTTCTTC. Translated: CASSRDRAYNEQFF.

The chain is built from TRBV9 and TRBJ1-5; TRBD1 aligns across 8 bases. CDR3 length: 15 residues. Unmatched junction bases numbered 10, after V lost 4 bases and J lost 7 bases. CDR1 and CDR2 from the germline V gene are SGDLS and YYNGEE. CDR3 protein: CASSPGQGPGQPQHF. The CDR3 DNA follows: TGTGCCAGCAGCCCCGGACAGGGCCCAGGACAGCCCCAGCATTTT.

The chain recombines TRBV5-1 with TRBJ2-6; no clear D gene. This CDR3 comprises 14 residues. From germline, CDR1 is SGHRS and CDR2 YFSETQ. V was cut by 10 bases and J by 2 bases, with 13 bases left in between. The CDR3 nucleotides are TGCGCCTCGAATCGAGTACCTGGGGCCAACGTCCTGACTTTC. Protein product: CASNRVPGANVLTF.

V gene TRBV6-5 combines with J gene TRBJ2-5, with D unclear. The J call is uncertain, as TRBJ2-7 better fits the DNA end. Germline values: CDR1 MNHEY, CDR2 SVGAGI. This CDR3 comprises 15 residues. The CDR3 DNA follows: TGTGCCAGCAGTTACTCGGGAAGGTTCCGGTACGAGCAGTACTTC. Encoded protein: CASSYSGRFRYEQYF.

V and J are TRBV4-3 and TRBJ2-1, with 10 bases matching TRBD2. Per germline, CDR1 LGHNA and CDR2 YSLEER. CDR3 length: 16 residues. V was pared by 0 bases and J by 8 bases, with 7 bases of the junction left unmatched. Here the CDR3 DNA reads TGCGCCAGCAGCCAAGAGGGAGCGGGAGGGAGGGATGAGCAGTTCTTC. It yields the protein CASSQEGAGGRDEQFF.

This clone showed up just once. This sequence joins TRBV4-3 and TRBJ2-7; D may be TRBD1 (7 bases). Germline values: CDR1 LGHNA, CDR2 YSLEER. The V end lost 0 bases, the J end lost 1 base, and 10 bases lay between the germline ends. The CDR3 is 15 residues long. The CDR3 DNA reads as TGCGCCAGCAGCCAAGAGGAGGGGGCATCCTACGAGCAGTACTTC. Translating gives CASSQEEGASYEQYF.

This clone has only a few counts. This rearrangement joins TRBV29-1 to TRBJ2-2; no reliable D call. V gave up 5 bases and J gave up 1 base, with 11 bases separating them. Germline-derived CDR1 and CDR2 are SQVTM and ANQGSEA. The CDR3 contains 14 residues. CDR3 sequence reads: CSVRRLGNTGELFF. The CDR3 nucleotides read TGCAGCGTTCGAAGACTGGGGAACACCGGGGAGCTGTTTTTT.

This clone was seen a handful of times. The J gene is TRBJ2-1, the V gene TRBV5-6, with D perhaps being TRBD1 or TRBD2 (5 bases each). The length of the CDR3 is 15 residues. The germline V gene encodes CDR1 SGHDT and CDR2 YYEEEE. V gave up 4 bases and J gave up 2 bases, with 13 bases separating them. The CDR3 sequence is CASSLQTGPYNEQFF. CDR3 DNA sequence: TGTGCCAGCAGCCTACAAACGGGACCCTACAATGAGCAGTTCTTC.

The chain recombines TRBV4-2 with TRBJ2-7; TRBD1 agrees at 8 bases. The trim removed 0 bases at V and 4 bases at J, leaving 5 bases unmatched. The V gene's germline CDR1 is LGHNA and CDR2 YNFKEQ. The CDR3 consists of 15 residues. CDR3 bases: TGTGCCAGCAGCCAAGAGAGGACAGGGTGGTACGAGCAGTACTTC. As protein: CASSQERTGWYEQYF.

This chain connects TRBV7-2 to TRBJ2-7, with D perhaps matching TRBD1 (5 bases). V was trimmed by 3 bases and J by 4 bases, leaving 7 bases between them. The CDR3 totals 12 residues. Germline V lookup: CDR1 SGHTA, CDR2 FQGNSA. CDR3 loop: CASSFQGYEQYF. For the CDR3, the DNA is TGTGCCAGCAGCTTCCAGGGTTACGAGCAGTACTTC.

This chain connects TRBV11-3 to TRBJ2-1; 15 positions agree with TRBD2. Germline loops: CDR1 SGHNT, CDR2 YENEEA. With V trimmed by 7 bases and J by 2 bases, 9 bases remained unmatched. The CDR3 sequence is 18 residues long. CDR3 DNA: TGTGCCAGCACCCCGCGGGGACTAGCGGGAGGCACCTACAATGAGCAGTTCTTC. It codes for CASTPRGLAGGTYNEQFF. The full variable domain, rest sourced from reference TRBV11-3 and TRBJ2-1, is EAGVVQSPRYKIIEKKQPVAFWCNPISGHNTLYWYLQNLGQGPELLIRYENEEAVDDSQLPKDRFSAERLKGVDSTLKIQPAELGDSAVYLCASTPRGLAGGTYNEQFFGPGTRLTVL.

The chain uses TRBV4-3 and TRBJ2-3, with TRBD1 identical over 9 bases. Germline loops: CDR1 LGHNA, CDR2 YSLEER. Trimming took 1 base from V and 5 from J; bases not matched to a gene: 7. This CDR3 spans 16 amino acids. CDR3 in amino acids: CASSQGYRGLGDTQYF. The CDR3 DNA reads TGCGCCAGCAGCCAAGGGTACAGGGGGCTTGGAGATACGCAGTATTTT.